The 7 T cell receptor beta chains presented below share a single source sample, sequenced in a study of blood T cell repertoires in COVID-19. Profiling relied on immunoSEQ multiplex PCR, and the TCRdb table lists in-frame clones only, not all of them. The repertoire includes more than 110,000 clones, more than 75% of them detected once, and roughly 4% sits in the top ten. The sequencing sample was made of peripheral blood. Receptors originate from a woman in her forties with acute or convalescent COVID-19.

The chain uses TRBV3-1 (or the pseudogene TRBV3-2) and TRBJ1-1; D might be TRBD1 (6 bases). The CDR3 is 15 amino acids. Germline V gene data show CDR1 as LGHDT and CDR2 as YNNKEL (reference sequence). The ends were cut back, 5 bases at V and 0 bases at J, with 13 bases in the middle. The CDR3 DNA is TGTGCCAGCAGCTTCGGACAGACCATGAACACTGAAGCTTTCTTT. Translation gives CASSFGQTMNTEAFF.

The CDR3 loop is CASSREAGMSSGNTIYF. The CDR3 nucleotides read TGTGCCAGCAGCCGAGAGGCAGGGATGAGCTCTGGAAACACCATATATTTT. The chain is built from TRBV11-2 and TRBJ1-3; weak D call: TRBD1 (5 bases). Germline V CDR1 and CDR2: SGHAT, FQNNGV. Trimming took off 5 bases at V and 0 bases at J, with 17 bases between the two ends. The CDR3 covers 17 residues.

V and J are TRBV27 and TRBJ1-2, with 9 positions matching TRBD1. This CDR3 region has 16 residues. V lost 2 bases, J lost 4 bases, and 8 bases stayed unmatched. From germline, CDR1 is MNHEY and CDR2 SMNVEV (reference sequence). Here the CDR3 DNA reads TGTGCCAGCAGTTTAACTGGGACAGGGTATAGCTATGGCTACACCTTC. Its protein product is CASSLTGTGYSYGYTF.

This sequence joins TRBV4-2 and TRBJ2-3; 9 bases are a match to TRBD2. After removal of 2 bases from V and 2 bases from J, the junction contained 11 bases not matched to a gene. CDR3 length equals 18 residues. The germline CDR1 and CDR2 sequences are LGHNA and YNFKEQ. The CDR3 is CASSQHSAGGPSTDTQYF. CDR3 bases: TGTGCCAGCAGCCAACATTCGGCGGGAGGGCCCTCCACAGATACGCAGTATTTT.

The V and J genes are TRBV9 and TRBJ2-1, with TRBD2 matching over 13 bases. CDR3 length: 17 amino acids. The V gene end was trimmed by 4 bases and the J gene end by 10 bases; junction bases not matched to a gene: 14. Germline lookup yields CDR1 SGDLS and CDR2 YYNGEE. The CDR3 is CASSKRGSGLAGVEQFF. The CDR3 DNA reads TGTGCCAGCAGCAAAAGAGGATCTGGACTAGCGGGAGTCGAGCAGTTCTTC.

V usage is TRBV9 and J usage is TRBJ2-4; 7 bases fit TRBD1. The germline V gene has CDR1 SGDLS and CDR2 YYNGEE. V gave up 1 base and J gave up 7 bases; unmatched junction bases: 2. This CDR3 contains 13 residues. CDR3 nucleotide sequence: TGTGCCAGCAGCGTAACAGGGGTGAACATTCAGTACTTC. This gives the protein CASSVTGVNIQYF.

This chain uses TRBV18 with TRBJ2-5, with 9 bases aligning to TRBD1. Germline V lookup: CDR1 KGHSH, CDR2 LQKENI. This CDR3 spans 16 amino acids. V gave up 3 bases and J gave up 5 bases; unmatched junction bases: 10. The CDR3 coding sequence is TGTGCCAGCTCACCGTTGGAACAGGGGGCGATGGAGACCCAGTACTTC. It yields the protein CASSPLEQGAMETQYF.